This TCR beta chain derives from a study of vaccination and CD4 T cells after COVID-19. Study at large: Post-vaccine sampling followed dose two by a median roughly 74 days (range 14 to 241). SARS-CoV-2, HCoV-NL63, HCoV-OC43 and HCoV-229E supplied the overlapping spike peptides used to stimulate cells.

On this clonotype: The antigen is not known.

Broader study findings: The study found median SARS-CoV-2-reactive clonotypes rising from roughly 22 to 38, not significantly.

The germline V gene encodes CDR1 SGHNT and CDR2 YYREEE (reference sequence). This CDR3 is built from 15 residues. V dropped 2 bases and J dropped 2; count of bases not matched to a gene: 5. At the Johns Hopkins FTIC core, DNA taken from cultured CD4+ T cells was sequenced by way of the Oncomine TCR Beta short-read assay. TCRdb reprocessed the PCR reads with MiXCR, giving one entry per CDR3 protein. Of about 7,400 distinct CDR3 sequences in the sample, roughly three fifths were seen once. Documented treatment: roughly ten-day PBMC culture with coronavirus spike peptide pools or control peptides (ViraFEST assay). Following a culture period (about nine days), negative selection was used to isolate CD4+ T cells.

Sequences were obtained from CD4+ T cells from blood, cultured in vitro. This clonotype was obtained from a human donor who had recovered from COVID-19. The genes are TRBV5-4 and TRBJ2-7, with TRBD1 matching 9 bases. The CDR3 DNA reads TGTGCCAGCAGCTTTCCGGGACAGGGAGCCTACGAGCAGTACTTC. This translates into CASSFPGQGAYEQYF.